This TCR beta chain was documented in a study of beta chain features in type 1 diabetes. Study outcomes and limitations: Shorter TCRB CDR3s, moderately but significantly so, marked every one of the four CD4+ subsets in Type 1 diabetes patients.

The germline V gene encodes CDR1 MGHRA and CDR2 YSYEKL. The trim removed 5 bases at V and 0 bases at J, leaving 10 bases unmatched. This CDR3 is built from 17 residues. As concerns this clone: Its antigen remains unidentified.

Sorting with CD45RO/CCR7/CD25/CD127/CD95/CD27 yielded naive, central memory, regulatory and stem-like memory CD4+ cells. The whole isolated RNA underwent reverse transcription, so sequencing captured expressed TCRB transcripts. Using immunoSEQ multiplex PCR, the repertoire was profiled, and TCRdb retains in-frame clones only, with some absent. The sample has under 250,000 clones; approximately 14% are singletons. The sample consisted of naive CD4+ T cells from blood. The chain combines TRBV4-1 with TRBJ1-5; TRBD1 matches at 7 bases. The sequence came from a man in his thirties or forties with type 1 diabetes. CDR3 loop: CASSSLQGIPSNQPQHF. CDR3 DNA sequence: TGCGCCAGCAGCTCCCTACAGGGGATCCCTAGCAATCAGCCCCAGCATTTT.